This is a list of T cell receptor beta chains from one sample in a study of cytomegalovirus exposure and HLA in healthy donors. Data came from immunoSEQ multiplex PCR; TCRdb stores just in-frame clones and leaves some out. This sample carries about 360,000 clones, about nine tenths of them seen once, and the ten largest clones take approximately 0.8%. The sequenced sample was PBMCs. Receptors originate from a woman aged 18-35 years in good health and CMV-seronegative. Each CDR3 is given with its conserved first and last residue. The order of the fields is V gene, J gene, CDR3 length, D gene, clone size, CDR3 DNA, CDR3 protein. The D gene is left open where the match is weak. Only some rows state a clone size, as once, few, many or a class for expanded clones.

>TRBV5-6|TRBJ2-6|18|TRBD1|.
TGTGCCAGCAGCTTGGTAGGACAGGGAAGCTCTGGGGCCAACGTCCTGACTTTC
CASSLVGQGSSGANVLTF
>TRBV28|TRBJ1-5|13|.|.
TGTGCCAGCAGTTTGGACAGACGACAGCCCCAGCATTTT
CASSLDRRQPQHF
>TRBV6-5|TRBJ1-2|15|.|few
TGTGCCAGCAGTTACTCGGGCAGATTAAACTATGGCTACACCTTC
CASSYSGRLNYGYTF
>TRBV28|TRBJ1-2|11|.|.
TGTGCCATAGCTGAGGGGGTTGGCTACACCTTC
CAIAEGVGYTF
>TRBV18|TRBJ2-5|13|TRBD1|.
TGTGCCAGCTCACCGGGACAGTCAGAGACCCAGTACTTC
CASSPGQSETQYF
>TRBV6-5|TRBJ1-6|14|.|.
TGTGCCAGTAGTTCCCCTCGACGGGGATCACCCCTCCACTTT
CASSSPRRGSPLHF
>TRBV28|TRBJ2-1|15|TRBD2|few
TGTGCCAGCAGTTTTGAGGGGAGCGGGGTGCATGAGCAGTTCTTC
CASSFEGSGVHEQFF
>TRBV2|TRBJ2-7|13|TRBD2|few
TGTGCCAGCAATGGACTAGCGGGGGACGAGCAGTACTTC
CASNGLAGDEQYF
>TRBV6-5|TRBJ2-2|16|TRBD2|.
TGTGCCAGCAGTTACCGAGGCGGGAGTCCCACCGGGGAGCTGTTTTTT
CASSYRGGSPTGELFF
>TRBV4-1|TRBJ2-1|15|TRBD1|few
TGCGCCAGCAGCCAAGAAGGCCAGGGGGCCCCCCGGGGGTTCTTC
CASSQEGQGAPRGFF
>TRBV30|TRBJ2-2|15|.|once
TGTGCCTGGAAGGAGGACCCCACCAGGACCGGGGAGCTGTTTTTT
CAWKEDPTRTGELFF
>TRBV7-8|TRBJ1-5|14|TRBD1|.
TGTGCCAGCAGCTTAGAACAGGGGGCTCAGCCCCAGCATTTT
CASSLEQGAQPQHF
>TRBV7-9|TRBJ2-7|14|.|.
TGTGCCAGCAGCAGGCGGGACAGACTATACGAGCAGTACTTC
CASSRRDRLYEQYF
>TRBV18|TRBJ2-5|13|TRBD1|.
TGTGCCAGCTCAACGGGACAGCAAGAGACCCAGTACTTC
CASSTGQQETQYF
>TRBV6-1|TRBJ2-7|14|.|.
TGTGCCAGCAGTGAGACAGGGGAGGGGTACGAGCAGTACTTC
CASSETGEGYEQYF
>TRBV7-8|TRBJ2-2|16|.|once
TGTGCCAGCAGCCTAAGGGAACAGGTTAACACCGGGGAGCTGTTTTTT
CASSLREQVNTGELFF
>TRBV30|TRBJ2-5|12|.|.
TGTGCCTGGAGTCCCCCCTCCGAGACCCAGTACTTC
CAWSPPSETQYF
>TRBV27|TRBJ2-3|14|.|.
TGTGCCAGCAGTTTGCAGGTCCCCACAGATACGCAGTATTTT
CASSLQVPTDTQYF
>TRBV4-1|TRBJ1-2|18|.|once
TGCGCCAGCAGCCAAGGACCGGGGGGAGCTTCAGCTAACTATGGCTACACCTTC
CASSQGPGGASANYGYTF
>TRBV27|TRBJ1-5|13|.|.
TGTGCCAGCAGTTTCAGGGGAAATCAGCCCCAGCATTTT
CASSFRGNQPQHF
>TRBV25-1|TRBJ2-2|16|.|.
TGTGCCAGCAGTGATCCGCGGACCGCGGGGACCGGGGAGCTGTTTTTT
CASSDPRTAGTGELFF
>TRBV18|TRBJ2-7|13|.|.
TGTGCCAGCTCACCGGGGGGTTCCTACGAGCAGTACTTC
CASSPGGSYEQYF
>TRBV7-6|TRBJ2-2|18|TRBD1|.
TGTGCCAGCAGCTTAGAGGCCCGACAGGGTCCCTACACCGGGGAGCTGTTTTTT
CASSLEARQGPYTGELFF
>TRBV6-6|TRBJ1-4|16|TRBD1|.
TGTGCCAGCAGGGAACGCGTACAGGGGGCTGGAGAAAAACTGTTTTTT
CASRERVQGAGEKLFF
>TRBV5-1|TRBJ2-5|16|.|.
TGCGCCAGCAGCTTGGCCCCAGCGGCAAGCCAAGAGACCCAGTACTTC
CASSLAPAASQETQYF
>TRBV2|TRBJ1-3|15|.|.
TGTGCCAGCAGTCCGGACGCGCTGAGGGGGAGCACCATATATTTT
CASSPDALRGSTIYF
>TRBV2|TRBJ2-5|11|.|.
TGTGCCAGCATTATGGGCCAGACCCAGTACTTC
CASIMGQTQYF
>TRBV28|TRBJ1-1|13|TRBD1|.
TGTGCCAGCCGGGACAGGGGGGACACTGAAGCTTTCTTT
CASRDRGDTEAFF
>TRBV25-1|TRBJ2-1|17|.|.
TGTGCCAGCAGTGAATTTGACGGGGGGCGCGACTACAATGAGCAGTTCTTC
CASSEFDGGRDYNEQFF
>TRBV18|TRBJ2-3|15|.|.
TGTGCCAGCTCACCGTCTGGGGCTAGCACAGATACGCAGTATTTT
CASSPSGASTDTQYF
>TRBV28|TRBJ2-3|18|.|.
TGTGCCAGCAGTTTTTATCCCCGGGGACAAGAGTTGCCAGATACGCAGTATTTT
CASSFYPRGQELPDTQYF
>TRBV27|TRBJ1-2|15|.|.
TGTGCCAGCAGGATTAGTTCTACAGGGCGCTATGGCTACACCTTC
CASRISSTGRYGYTF
>TRBV5-5|TRBJ2-1|17|TRBD1|.
TGTGCCAGCAGCGTGCACGTAGTAGGGGGCTGGTACAATGAGCAGTTCTTC
CASSVHVVGGWYNEQFF
>TRBV27|TRBJ2-7|14|.|.
TGTGCCAGCAGTTCCTCCGCGAGCTCCTACGAGCAGTACTTC
CASSSSASSYEQYF
>TRBV30|TRBJ1-2|15|.|.
TGTGCCTGGAGTGCCTCGTGGGGGGGGACGCTAGGCTACACCTTC
CAWSASWGGTLGYTF
>TRBV30|TRBJ2-1|20|TRBD2|.
TGTGCCTGGAGTGTAGTGAGACTAGCGGGAGGACAACGACGTTACAATGAGCAGTTCTTC
CAWSVVRLAGGQRRYNEQFF
>TRBV28|TRBJ2-2|18|.|.
TGTGCCAGCAGTCGCTCCCATGGGCGTGGGGGGTACACCGGGGAGCTGTTTTTT
CASSRSHGRGGYTGELFF
>TRBV5-1|TRBJ2-7|16|TRBD2|.
TGCGCCAGCAGCCCAACCTCCGGGGGGGGGTCGTACGAGCAGTACTTC
CASSPTSGGGSYEQYF
>TRBV27|TRBJ1-1|12|.|.
TGTGCCAGCATGGGGGGGCACACTGAAGCTTTCTTT
CASMGGHTEAFF
>TRBV7-9|TRBJ1-2|18|TRBD1|.
TGTGCCAGCAGCTCCTCCCCTTTATACCAGGGGGCAAACTATGGCTACACCTTC
CASSSSPLYQGANYGYTF
>TRBV28|TRBJ1-2|17|TRBD1|.
TGTGCCAGCAGTTTACCCCTGCTGGGACAGGGGGCAAAAGGCTACACCTTC
CASSLPLLGQGAKGYTF
>TRBV6-4|TRBJ2-3|15|.|few
TGTGCCAGCAGTGCTACGGAGGGCCCTCGTGATACGCAGTATTTT
CASSATEGPRDTQYF
>TRBV7-9|TRBJ2-2|16|TRBD1|.
TGTGCCAGCAGCGAAGGACAGGGGGCTTCCGCCGGGGAGCTGTTTTTT
CASSEGQGASAGELFF
>TRBV2|TRBJ2-2|15|TRBD2|.
TGTGCCAGCACCTGGACTAGCGGGAGGGCCGGGGAGCTGTTTTTT
CASTWTSGRAGELFF
>TRBV20-1|TRBJ1-5|10|.|.
TGCAGTGTGAGCCGGGACACCCAGCATTTT
CSVSRDTQHF
>TRBV2|TRBJ2-5|13|TRBD1|.
TGTGCCAGCAGCTCAGACAGGGAGGAGACCCAGTACTTC
CASSSDREETQYF
>TRBV7-8|TRBJ2-7|16|TRBD2|.
TGTGCCAGCAGCTTACTTCTAGCGGGGGGGGTCGCCGAGCAGTACTTC
CASSLLLAGGVAEQYF
>TRBV18|TRBJ2-7|16|TRBD1|.
TGTGCCAGCTCACTTTCCTCCGGGACAGAAGGGTACGAGCAGTACTTC
CASSLSSGTEGYEQYF
>TRBV19|TRBJ2-1|15|TRBD2|once
TGTGCCAGTAGATTAGCGGGAGGGCCAGACAATGAGCAGTTCTTC
CASRLAGGPDNEQFF
>TRBV28|TRBJ1-2|13|.|few
TGTGCCAGCAGTGCCGGAGCTAACTATGGCTACACCTTC
CASSAGANYGYTF
>TRBV27|TRBJ2-6|15|.|.
TGTGCCAGCAGACTCACAGTCTCTGGGGCCAACGTCCTGACTTTC
CASRLTVSGANVLTF
>TRBV11-2|TRBJ2-5|15|.|.
TGTGCCAGCAGTTGGATCCGGGACAACCTCCGGGCCCAGTACTTC
CASSWIRDNLRAQYF
>TRBV30|TRBJ2-2|16|TRBD2|.
TGTGCCTGGGGGGGACTAGCGGGGCCGAACACCGGGGAGCTGTTTTTT
CAWGGLAGPNTGELFF
>TRBV6-1|TRBJ2-7|15|TRBD1|once
TGTGCCAGCAGTGGAGGGACAGGGTCGCCCTACGAGCAGTACTTC
CASSGGTGSPYEQYF
>TRBV28|TRBJ1-6|17|TRBD1|.
TGTGCCAGCAGTTTATGGGGAGACAGGGGGAACAATTCACCCCTCCACTTT
CASSLWGDRGNNSPLHF